Below are 28 T cell receptor beta chains sequenced from a single sample in a study of shared clonotypes between healthy human individuals. TCRdb's table, derived via immunoSEQ multiplex PCR, lists solely in-frame clones and lacks some. The table lists about 450,000 clones, 79% of them singletons. The sequencing sample was made of PBMCs. These receptors all stem from a middle-aged woman in good health. Some clones in this sample may be carry-over from other donors' samples.

V is TRBV11-2 and J is TRBJ1-1; 7 bases line up with TRBD1. Germline lookup yields CDR1 SGHAT and CDR2 FQNNGV. Germline trimming cut 4 bases from V and 5 bases from J; bases unmatched to any gene: 10. The CDR3 is made up of 15 amino acids. CDR3 in amino acids: CASSSDSGGGTEAFF. The CDR3 DNA reads TGTGCCAGCAGCTCCGACTCAGGGGGAGGAACTGAAGCTTTCTTT.

This clone has just one count. The gene calls are TRBV15 and TRBJ1-4; unclear D gene. The CDR3 extends over 12 amino acids. The V end was cut by 11 bases, the J end by 4 bases, with 11 bases between. From germline, CDR1 is LNHNV and CDR2 YYDKDF (reference sequence). The CDR3 reads CAAAPYNEKLFF. The CDR3 DNA is TGTGCCGCGGCACCCTATAATGAAAAACTGTTTTTT. Variable domain in full (rest from reference TRBV15 and TRBJ1-4): DAMVIQNPRYQVTQFGKPVTLSCSQTLNHNVMYWYQQKSSQAPKLLFHYYDKDFNNEADTPDNFQSRRPNTSFCFLDIRSPGLGDTAMYLCAAAPYNEKLFFGSGTQLSVL.

This chain connects TRBV6-6 to TRBJ2-2; the D gene could be TRBD1 or TRBD2 (5 bases each). Germline assignment: CDR1 MNHNY and CDR2 SVGAGI (reference sequence). Trimming removed 6 bases at V and 6 bases at J, with 14 bases between. The CDR3 covers 14 residues. CDR3 amino acids: CASRGDPQSGELFF. The CDR3 bases are TGTGCCAGCAGGGGGGACCCGCAATCCGGGGAGCTGTTTTTT.

V and J are TRBV9 and TRBJ2-7, with D possibly matching TRBD2 (5 bases). The V end lost 1 base, the J end lost 6 bases, and 11 bases lay between the germline ends. Per germline, CDR1 SGDLS and CDR2 YYNGEE. CDR3 size: 13 residues. The CDR3 region has the DNA TGTGCCAGCAGCGTATGGCCGGGAAGCGAGCAGTACTTC. Translating gives CASSVWPGSEQYF.

The V call is TRBV5-4, the J call TRBJ2-3; D not certain. This CDR3 has 15 residues. CDR1 is SGHNT and CDR2 is YYREEE in the germline V gene (reference sequence). Trimming left V 0 bases short and J 1 base short, with 9 bases between. The CDR3 reads CASSLDPTGTDTQYF. The CDR3 region has the DNA TGTGCCAGCAGCTTGGACCCCACGGGCACAGATACGCAGTATTTT.

The V and J genes are TRBV11-2 and TRBJ2-7; possible D gene TRBD2, 6 bases. V lost 3 bases to trimming and J lost 3 bases, with 18 bases between them. CDR1 SGHAT and CDR2 FQNNGV come from the germline V gene. The CDR3 length is 16 residues. The CDR3 here is CASSFSWGAGYYEQYF. CDR3 nucleotides: TGTGCCAGCAGCTTTAGTTGGGGTGCGGGGTACTACGAGCAGTACTTC.

This clone was found once. The chain joins TRBV27 to TRBJ2-7, with D possibly matching TRBD2 (5 bases). Germline assignment: CDR1 MNHEY and CDR2 SMNVEV (reference sequence). Trimming pared 7 bases from V and 0 bases from J, leaving 13 bases between. The CDR3 has 14 residues. CDR3 sequence reads: CASKRSLISYEQYF. In DNA form, the CDR3 reads TGTGCCAGCAAGCGGAGTTTGATCTCCTACGAGCAGTACTTC.

The chain links TRBV4-2 to TRBJ2-7, with D perhaps TRBD1 or TRBD2 (5 bases each). CDR3 size: 15 residues. V gave up 0 bases and J gave up 0 bases, with 9 bases separating them. CDR1 and CDR2 from the germline V gene are LGHNA and YNFKEQ. The CDR3 DNA reads TGTGCCAGCAGCCAAGACCGGGGCAGCTCCTACGAGCAGTACTTC. Translation gives CASSQDRGSSYEQYF.

This clone was seen a single time. This CDR3 reads CASSLGTSRNTGELFF. The DNA for the CDR3 is TGTGCCAGCTCACTGGGGACTAGCAGGAACACCGGGGAGCTGTTTTTT. The rearrangement uses TRBV18 and TRBJ2-2; 9 bases match TRBD2. V gave up 4 bases and J gave up 1 base; unmatched junction bases: 4. There are 16 residues in the CDR3. Germline loops: CDR1 KGHSH, CDR2 LQKENI.

V usage is TRBV14 and J usage is TRBJ2-1, with unresolved D. Germline V lookup: CDR1 SGHDN, CDR2 FVKESK. This CDR3 spans 16 amino acids. Trimming took off 2 bases at V and 0 bases at J, with 11 bases between the two ends. This chain's CDR3 is CASSQTPLYSYNEQFF. DNA of the CDR3: TGTGCCAGCAGCCAAACCCCCCTGTACTCCTACAATGAGCAGTTCTTC.

The genes are TRBV19 and TRBJ1-5; 7 bases are a match to TRBD1. The CDR3 covers 15 residues. J was trimmed by 9 bases and V by 6 bases; bases with no gene match: 14. Germline V CDR1 and CDR2: LNHDA, SQIVND (reference sequence). The CDR3 sequence: CASRTLTGVEGPQHF. In nucleotides, the CDR3 is TGTGCCAGTAGAACACTCACAGGGGTGGAAGGGCCCCAGCATTTT. The whole variable domain, filled in from reference TRBV19 and TRBJ1-5, reads DGGITQSPKYLFRKEGQNVTLSCEQNLNHDAMYWYRQDPGQGLRLIYYSQIVNDFQKGDIAEGYSVSREKKESFPLTVTSAQKNPTAFYLCASRTLTGVEGPQHFGDGTRLSIL.

This clone was seen a single time. The V and J genes are TRBV28 and TRBJ2-1; TRBD2 agrees at 7 bases. The J segment lost 5 bases and the V segment lost 5 bases, leaving 12 bases of the junction unmatched. This CDR3 comprises 16 residues. Germline V gene data show CDR1 as MDHEN and CDR2 as SYDVKM. The CDR3 DNA is TGTGCCAGCAGTCCCCGGGCGGGAGCGGGGCACAATGAGCAGTTCTTC. It encodes CASSPRAGAGHNEQFF.

J is TRBJ2-1 and V is TRBV27; D not resolved. Trimming pared 0 bases from V and 7 bases from J, leaving 4 bases between. Germline V gene data show CDR1 as MNHEY and CDR2 as SMNVEV (reference sequence). This CDR3 has 12 residues. The CDR3 DNA reads TGTGCCAGCAGTTTATCGGGGAATGAGCAGTTCTTC. It yields the protein CASSLSGNEQFF.

This clone was seen only once. The chain employs TRBV10-3 and TRBJ1-3; D unclear. The CDR3 covers 14 residues. V shed 3 bases and J shed 4 bases, with 10 bases lying between them. Per the germline V gene, CDR1 is ENHRY and CDR2 is SYGVKD. CDR3 coding DNA: TGTGCCATCAGTGACGCAGCCGGCGGAAACACCATATATTTT. It specifies CAISDAAGGNTIYF.

This clone was observed a handful of times. The rearrangement joins TRBV28 to TRBJ2-5; 13 bases are a match to TRBD2. Germline trimming cut 7 bases from V and 5 bases from J; bases unmatched to any gene: 10. Germline V gives CDR1 MDHEN, CDR2 SYDVKM. CDR3 size: 16 residues. The CDR3 sequence: CASTGGTSGAMETQYF. Written as DNA, the CDR3 is TGTGCCAGCACTGGCGGGACTAGCGGGGCCATGGAGACCCAGTACTTC. Based on the CDR3 plus reference TRBV28 and TRBJ2-5, the full variable domain is DVKVTQSSRYLVKRTGEKVFLECVQDMDHENMFWYRQDPGLGLRLIYFSYDVKMKEKGDIPEGYSVSREKKERFSLILESASTNQTSMYLCASTGGTSGAMETQYFGPGTRLLVL.

This chain links TRBV11-1 with TRBJ2-3; D is unresolved. This CDR3 has 14 amino acids. Between the trimmed V and J ends, which lost 1 base and 2 bases, there was a span of 7 bases. Germline V gene lookup returns CDR1 SGHAT and CDR2 FQDESV (reference sequence). The CDR3 DNA sequence: TGTGCCAGCAGCTTAGACCCCCACACAGATACGCAGTATTTT. This codes for CASSLDPHTDTQYF.

The gene calls are TRBV2 and TRBJ2-7; D might be TRBD1 (5 bases). The CDR3 has 12 amino acids. Trimming pared 5 bases from V and 2 bases from J, leaving 7 bases between. Germline CDR1 SNHLY, CDR2 FYNNEI. The CDR3 loop reads CASSRQPYEQYF. The DNA of the CDR3 is TGTGCCAGCAGTCGACAGCCCTACGAGCAGTACTTC.

The chain couples TRBV5-1 to TRBJ1-1; tentative D call: TRBD1 (6 bases). Germline-derived CDR1 and CDR2 are SGHRS and YFSETQ. This CDR3 is 13 amino acids long. V lost 0 bases and J 5 bases, leaving 8 bases between the germline ends. CDR3 residues: CASSLVQGTEAFF. CDR3 DNA: TGCGCCAGCAGCTTGGTGCAGGGGACTGAAGCTTTCTTT.

V and J are TRBV7-2 and TRBJ2-1; weak D call: TRBD1 (5 bases). From germline, CDR1 is SGHTA and CDR2 FQGNSA. Between the trimmed V and J ends, which lost 2 bases and 9 bases, there was a span of 23 bases. The CDR3 has 17 residues. The CDR3: CASSLRGRVLGLSEQFF. Here the CDR3 DNA reads TGTGCCAGCAGCTTAAGGGGTCGAGTTCTGGGCCTAAGTGAGCAGTTCTTC. The whole variable domain, filled in from reference TRBV7-2 and TRBJ2-1, reads GAGVSQSPSNKVTEKGKDVELRCDPISGHTALYWYRQSLGQGLEFLIYFQGNSAPDKSGLPSDRFSAERTGGSVSTLTIQRTQQEDSAVYLCASSLRGRVLGLSEQFFGPGTRLTVL.

Of note for this clone: Its ends do not fully match the called genes, so a read error is possible. The gene calls are TRBV7-7 and TRBJ1-2, with 7 bases fitting TRBD1. The CDR3 runs to 16 residues. The germline V gene encodes CDR1 SSHAT and CDR2 FNYEAQ (reference sequence). CDR3 nucleotide sequence: TGTGCTAGCAGCCCCATCATCCGGGACAGAGGCTATGGCTACACCTTC. Translation gives CASSPIIRDRGYGYTF.

The gene calls are TRBV9 and TRBJ2-7; 8 bases fit TRBD1. This CDR3 is 18 amino acids long. Germline V gene lookup returns CDR1 SGDLS and CDR2 YYNGEE. V trimming: 3 bases; J trimming: 4 bases; junction bases outside the gene matches: 18. CDR3 sequence (DNA): TGTGCCAGCAGCGACAGTCCGTTATCGGACAGGGAAAATTACGAGCAGTACTTC. Translation gives CASSDSPLSDRENYEQYF.

The rearrangement joins TRBV7-2 to TRBJ1-2; 8 bases map to TRBD1. J lost 6 bases, V lost 3 bases, and 12 bases had no gene match. The CDR3 spans 16 residues. The germline gives CDR1 SGHTA, CDR2 FQGNSA. CDR3 in DNA: TGTGCCAGCAGCTTCGGACAGGGTGTAGGCTTAAATGGCTACACCTTC. Translation gives CASSFGQGVGLNGYTF.

J is TRBJ1-4 and V is TRBV30, with D possibly being TRBD1 (5 bases). The CDR3 is made up of 14 amino acids. V was trimmed by 3 bases and J by 8 bases, leaving 16 bases between them. CDR1 is GTSNPN, CDR2 SVGIG, per germline (reference sequence). CDR3 sequence (DNA): TGTGCCTGGAGCGACAGAGGGACGGTGGAAAAACTGTTTTTT. It encodes CAWSDRGTVEKLFF.

The chain joins TRBV28 to TRBJ2-2; the D is unclear. V was pared by 1 base and J by 7 bases, with 7 bases between. The V gene's germline CDR1 is MDHEN and CDR2 SYDVKM. This CDR3 contains 13 residues. CDR3 protein: CASSLLLHGELFF. The CDR3 bases are TGTGCCAGCAGTTTATTGCTGCACGGGGAGCTGTTTTTT.

This chain joins TRBV28 and TRBJ2-5; unclear D gene. The CDR3 is 15 amino acids. V lost 2 bases and J 4 bases, leaving 14 bases between the germline ends. CDR1 is MDHEN, CDR2 SYDVKM, per germline. CDR3 coding DNA: TGTGCCAGCAGTTTAAGGACGGCCCGAGGAGAGACCCAGTACTTC. Its protein is CASSLRTARGETQYF.

This clone has just one count. The chain uses TRBV6-4 and TRBJ2-2, with a weak D call TRBD2 (6 bases). This CDR3 is 15 amino acids long. CDR1 is MRHNA, CDR2 SNTAGT, per germline. Trimming left V 2 bases short and J 4 bases short, with 11 bases between. The CDR3 loop is CASSDRAGSTGELFF. The DNA for the CDR3 is TGTGCCAGCAGTGACAGGGCGGGGAGCACCGGGGAGCTGTTTTTT.

The J gene is TRBJ2-7, the V gene TRBV7-2; D remains unclear. V shed 4 bases and J shed 4 bases, with 14 bases lying between them. This CDR3 region has 14 residues. Germline CDR1 reads SGHTA; CDR2 reads FQGNSA. CDR3 protein: CASSSFGGPYEQYF. DNA of the CDR3: TGTGCCAGCAGCTCTTTCGGTGGGCCATACGAGCAGTACTTC.

V usage is TRBV19 and J usage is TRBJ2-1, with D hard to call. Germline loops: CDR1 LNHDA, CDR2 SQIVND (reference sequence). This CDR3 comprises 12 residues. The V gene lost 8 bases and the J gene lost 0 bases, with 5 bases spanning the gap. The CDR3 region is CASASSYNEQFF. The CDR3 DNA sequence: TGTGCCAGTGCAAGCTCCTACAATGAGCAGTTCTTC.